This T cell receptor (beta chain) was recovered during a study of CD4+ T cells in melanoma. CDR1 is MNHEY and CDR2 is SVGAGI in the germline V gene. Trimming took 6 bases from V and 3 from J, leaving 12 bases between them. This CDR3 comprises 13 residues. A note on this clone: Its cognate antigen is unknown.

Study-wide findings and caveats: CD8+ T cell, macrophage and B cell function reportedly correlated with neoantigen-specific CD4+ T cells. Diverse differentiation states were reported for melanoma neoantigen-specific CD4+ T cells.

The repertoire was sequenced with immunoSEQ multiplex PCR; TCRdb's copy has only in-frame clones and lacks some. This sample carries about 15,000 clones, approximately 62% of them seen once, and the ten largest clones take approximately 15%. The clonotype was recovered from a human donor with melanoma. The rearrangement links TRBV6-5 to TRBJ2-7; D remains unclear. Source material: cells from a culture (not recorded whether cultured in vitro). The CDR3 nucleotides are TGTGCCAGCAGAGAGAGTACGAGCTACGAGCAGTACTTC. Amino acids: CASRESTSYEQYF.